This passage covers 25 T cell receptor beta chains from one sample sequenced in a study of blood T cell repertoires in COVID-19. Measured with immunoSEQ multiplex PCR; TCRdb has only the in-frame clones, and not every one. Seen here are around 200,000 clones, about 88% observed once, and the top ten hold over 7%. Sequenced sample: peripheral blood. The receptors stem from a woman of 80 years or more in a cohort sampled during active or convalescent COVID-19.

The V and J genes are TRBV2 and TRBJ1-4; D not resolved. The length of the CDR3 is 15 residues. CDR1 is SNHLY and CDR2 is FYNNEI in the germline V gene. Trimming stripped 0 bases from V and 4 bases from J, with 9 bases between. CDR3 nucleotide sequence: TGTGCCAGCAGTGAAGCCCCGCAGATTAATGAAAAACTGTTTTTT. Protein: CASSEAPQINEKLFF. The full variable domain, rest sourced from reference TRBV2 and TRBJ1-4, is EPEVTQTPSHQVTQMGQEVILRCVPISNHLYFYWYRQILGQKVEFLVSFYNNEISEKSEIFDDQFSVERPDGSNFTLKIRSTKLEDSAMYFCASSEAPQINEKLFFGSGTQLSVL.

This clone was recorded only once. V gene TRBV12-3 or TRBV12-4 combines with J gene TRBJ1-1; possibly TRBD1 for D (5 bases). CDR3 length equals 13 residues. Trimming removed 5 bases at V and 4 bases at J, with 11 bases between. This CDR3 is CASSPGSSTEAFF. CDR3 DNA sequence: TGTGCCAGCAGTCCAGGGTCCTCCACTGAAGCTTTCTTT.

The V and J genes are TRBV24-1 and TRBJ2-2, with TRBD2 identical over 9 bases. V was pared by 5 bases and J by 3 bases, with 6 bases of the junction left unmatched. The CDR3 length is 16 residues. Germline CDR1 and CDR2: KGHDR and SFDVKD. This chain's CDR3 is CATSVVRTSDTGELFF. The DNA of the CDR3 is TGTGCCACCAGTGTGGTCAGGACTAGCGACACCGGGGAGCTGTTTTTT.

This clone was observed once. The V and J genes are TRBV14 and TRBJ2-3; 9 bases are shared with TRBD1. The length of the CDR3 is 15 residues. CDR1 is SGHDN, CDR2 FVKESK, per germline. The ends lost 4 bases at V and 5 bases at J; junction bases unmatched: 7. The DNA of the CDR3 is TGTGCCAGCAGCCCCGGACAGGGGTTTGGAGATACGCAGTATTTT. It is translated as CASSPGQGFGDTQYF.

V gene TRBV18 combines with J gene TRBJ2-1; D not resolved. V lost 2 bases and J 1 base, leaving 12 bases between the germline ends. Looked up from germline, CDR1 is KGHSH and CDR2 is LQKENI. The CDR3 length is 16 residues. In nucleotides, the CDR3 is TGTGCCAGCTCACCAGTCCCAGGAATATCCTACAATGAGCAGTTCTTC. Translated, it gives CASSPVPGISYNEQFF.

This chain connects TRBV5-5 to TRBJ2-1; 7 bases align to TRBD1. J lost 6 bases, V lost 2 bases, and 11 bases had no gene match. CDR3 length: 16 amino acids. Germline lookup yields CDR1 SGHKS and CDR2 YYEKEE (reference sequence). The CDR3 bases are TGTGCCAGCAGCTTCCCCGACAGGGCCGCAGCCAATGAGCAGTTCTTC. Encoded protein: CASSFPDRAAANEQFF.

The chain is built from TRBV10-1 and TRBJ2-5, with D perhaps TRBD1 (6 bases). CDR1 is WNHNN and CDR2 is SYGVQD in the germline V gene (reference sequence). Trimming stripped 4 bases from V and 3 bases from J, with 18 bases between. The CDR3 length is 16 residues. The CDR3 here is CASSGPRGQGKETQYF. CDR3 nucleotide sequence: TGCGCCAGCAGTGGGCCCCGAGGGCAGGGGAAAGAGACCCAGTACTTC.

The chain combines TRBV7-9 with TRBJ1-1; TRBD1 matches at 9 bases. Trimming cost V 3 bases and J 4 bases; bases outside gene matches: 3. Germline values: CDR1 SEHNR, CDR2 FQNEAQ (reference sequence). This CDR3 has 14 amino acids. This chain's CDR3 is CASSFGTGFTEAFF. The CDR3 DNA reads as TGTGCCAGCAGCTTCGGGACAGGGTTCACTGAAGCTTTCTTT.

The V call is TRBV10-3, the J call TRBJ1-4, with D perhaps TRBD1 (6 bases). Deletions cut 7 bases from V and 8 bases from J, with 14 bases between. The CDR3 runs to 13 residues. Germline V lookup: CDR1 ENHRY, CDR2 SYGVKD. The CDR3 DNA reads TGTGCCATCACAACAGGGCTCGGAGAAAAACTGTTTTTT. It translates to CAITTGLGEKLFF.

The V call is TRBV28, the J call TRBJ1-2; a possible D gene is TRBD1 (5 bases). Trimming left V 8 bases short and J 1 base short, with 20 bases between. The CDR3 has 16 amino acids. Germline V gives CDR1 MDHEN, CDR2 SYDVKM. Written as DNA, the CDR3 is TGTGCCAGCCTCATGGCGGGGCACCTCTTTAACTATGGCTACACCTTC. It yields the protein CASLMAGHLFNYGYTF.

The CDR3 DNA reads as TGTGCCAGCTTGCTTGGACATACGGGGGACAATGAGCAGTTCTTC. It translates to CASLLGHTGDNEQFF. This chain connects TRBV21-1 to TRBJ2-1; the table's D call, TRBD2, was not checked against the DNA. TRBV21-1 is a pseudogene. The CDR3 runs to 15 residues.

J is TRBJ1-4 and V is TRBV4-1; D uncertain. The ends were cut back, 1 base at V and 4 bases at J, with 13 bases in the middle. The CDR3 extends over 16 amino acids. Per germline, CDR1 MGHRA and CDR2 YSYEKL. The CDR3 region has the DNA TGCGCCAGCAGCCAAGCCCCCAAAGGGAGTAATGAAAAACTGTTTTTT. Protein product: CASSQAPKGSNEKLFF.

This rearrangement joins TRBV5-4 to TRBJ1-2; D remains ambiguous. V lost 4 bases and J lost 0, with 10 bases in between. Germline lookup yields CDR1 SGHNT and CDR2 YYREEE (reference sequence). This CDR3 region has 14 residues. As DNA, the CDR3 is TGTGCCAGCAGCCGCGGCGGGCCTAACTATGGCTACACCTTC. Protein: CASSRGGPNYGYTF.

V is TRBV5-5 and J is TRBJ2-6; 8 bases are shared with TRBD1. The J segment lost 0 bases and the V segment lost 5 bases, leaving 7 bases of the junction unmatched. The CDR3 runs to 17 residues. Looked up from germline, CDR1 is SGHKS and CDR2 is YYEKEE (reference sequence). In DNA form, the CDR3 reads TGTGCCAGCAGTTCGGGACAGGCTCCCTCTGGGGCCAACGTCCTGACTTTC. Translation: CASSSGQAPSGANVLTF.

This chain connects TRBV11-3 to TRBJ2-3; the match to TRBD2 covers 11 bases. Germline values: CDR1 SGHNT, CDR2 YENEEA. After removal of 6 bases from V and 4 bases from J, the junction contained 3 bases not matched to a gene. The CDR3 is 14 amino acids. This CDR3 is CASRSSGGPDTQYF. The CDR3 DNA is TGTGCCAGCAGATCTAGCGGGGGGCCAGATACGCAGTATTTT.

The chain is built from TRBV5-4 and TRBJ2-1; weak D call: TRBD2 (5 bases). This CDR3 comprises 12 residues. Trimming pared 1 base from V and 14 bases from J, leaving 13 bases between. Germline CDR1 and CDR2: SGHNT and YYREEE (reference sequence). In nucleotides, the CDR3 is TGTGCCAGCAGCTTGATAGGACTGTTGGAGTTCTTC. Its translation: CASSLIGLLEFF.

This clone has a single count. This chain joins TRBV5-1 and TRBJ1-1; D call uncertain. The V end was cut by 4 bases, the J end by 3 bases, with 10 bases between. The length of the CDR3 is 13 residues. The germline gives CDR1 SGHRS, CDR2 YFSETQ. CDR3 bases: TGCGCCAGCAGCACTTTAGAGTACACTGAAGCTTTCTTT. Residues: CASSTLEYTEAFF. The whole variable domain, remainder taken from reference TRBV5-1 and TRBJ1-1, is KAGVTQTPRYLIKTRGQQVTLSCSPISGHRSVSWYQQTPGQGLQFLFEYFSETQRNKGNFPGRFSGRQFSNSRSEMNVSTLELGDSALYLCASSTLEYTEAFFGQGTRLTVV.

The chain joins TRBV28 to TRBJ2-5; tentatively, D is TRBD2 (6 bases). Germline assignment: CDR1 MDHEN and CDR2 SYDVKM. V dropped 5 bases and J dropped 5 bases, with 21 bases sitting between them. The CDR3 contains 16 residues. The CDR3 DNA follows: TGTGCCAGCAGTCCGGCGGGACTTTTTCAGAGGGAGACCCAGTACTTC. It translates to CASSPAGLFQRETQYF.

This clone was recorded once. The chain combines TRBV6-6 with TRBJ2-7, with 12 bases fitting TRBD1. V was pared by 6 bases and J by 5 bases, with 11 bases of the junction left unmatched. Germline loops: CDR1 MNHNY, CDR2 SVGAGI (reference sequence). The CDR3 is made up of 16 amino acids. In nucleotides, the CDR3 is TGTGCCAGCAGCTTGTCGCCGGGACAGGGGGCCCACGAGCAGTACTTC. Protein: CASSLSPGQGAHEQYF.

The chain uses TRBV18 and TRBJ1-4; 7 nucleotides line up with TRBD1. This CDR3 has 15 amino acids. Trimming at V came to 2 bases and at J to 5 bases, leaving 5 bases not matched to a gene. Germline V gene data show CDR1 as KGHSH and CDR2 as LQKENI. The CDR3 coding sequence is TGTGCCAGCTCACCAAGACAGGGTATGAATGAAAAACTGTTTTTT. Residues: CASSPRQGMNEKLFF.

CDR3 DNA sequence: TGTGCCAGCAGTCCTGGACAGGGTGTGAACGAGCAGTACTTC. Translated: CASSPGQGVNEQYF. The chain recombines TRBV28 with TRBJ2-7; 8 bases agree with TRBD1. The CDR3 consists of 14 residues. The V gene's germline CDR1 is MDHEN and CDR2 SYDVKM. J gave up 5 bases and V 5 bases, and 8 bases lay outside the gene matches.

The J gene is TRBJ2-7, the V gene TRBV12-3 or TRBV12-4; possibly TRBD1 for D (5 bases). Trimming removed 0 bases at V and 4 bases at J, with 7 bases between. The CDR3 spans 13 residues. The CDR3 bases are TGTGCCAGCAGTTTAGCCCGACAGTACGAGCAGTACTTC. Residues: CASSLARQYEQYF.

V and J are TRBV5-6 and TRBJ1-2; maybe TRBD1 (5 bases). Germline V gene lookup returns CDR1 SGHDT and CDR2 YYEEEE. CDR3 size: 15 residues. V was pared by 1 base and J by 8 bases, with 18 bases between. For the CDR3, the DNA is TGTGCCAGCAGCTTGATTAGCAGGGACTCGGGAGGCTACACCTTC. It codes for CASSLISRDSGGYTF.

V is TRBV4-3 and J is TRBJ2-1; D might be TRBD2 (6 bases). The CDR3 is 14 amino acids. Germline-derived CDR1 and CDR2 are LGHNA and YSLEER. Trimming took 0 bases from V and 9 from J, leaving 12 bases between them. CDR3 region: CASSQDLIGGEQFF. The DNA for the CDR3 is TGCGCCAGCAGCCAAGATCTAATCGGGGGTGAGCAGTTCTTC.

The chain employs TRBV24-1 and TRBJ2-1; 9 positions match TRBD1. The CDR3 has 14 residues. CDR1 and CDR2 from the germline V gene are KGHDR and SFDVKD. The V and J ends lost 9 bases and 0 bases, in that order; junction bases with no gene match: 2. The CDR3 is CATSTGGSYNEQFF. Here the CDR3 DNA reads TGTGCCACCTCGACAGGGGGCTCCTACAATGAGCAGTTCTTC.